This TCR beta chain was documented in a study of T cells in Graves' hyperthyroidism and ophthalmopathy (dated 2019 in TCRdb). About the investigation overall: Peripheral blood was sampled at the time of initial diagnosis, prior to any treatment. Once sampling was done, hyperthyroidism patients were given methimazole at a starting dose of 30 mg daily, whereas ophthalmopathy patients were given high-dose intravenous methylprednisolone. Prospective prediction of ophthalmopathy was tested in an independent validation cohort consisting of 18 to 20 hyperthyroidism patients and 15 to 17 patients who later progressed to ophthalmopathy. In addition, the study compared T-cell repertoires in thyroid tissue and in blood from several Graves' hyperthyroidism patients. To identify TCR V-J signatures that set the groups apart, the researchers used a discovery cohort of more than 95 patients, made up of under 50 with Graves' ophthalmopathy and some 56 with stable Graves' hyperthyroidism. TCR Vbeta CDR3 sequencing of approximately 140 peripheral blood samples (more than 40 ophthalmopathy, under 80 hyperthyroidism and some 17 progressor patients) is reported in the paper. The roughly 91 discovery patients were randomly divided into training and test sets at a 7:3 ratio.

Findings and caveats that apply to the study as a whole: Sample size was not statistically predetermined, and blinding of investigators to group allocation was not performed. Most expanded thyroid clonotypes (frequency above 0.001) were also detected in blood, suggesting blood repertoires may reflect thyroid immune responses. Ophthalmopathy was separated from stable hyperthyroidism by a 13 V-J signature model, with around 90% sensitivity and about 81% specificity obtained in cross-validation and 80%/75% obtained in testing. In validation, the model predicted progression to ophthalmopathy with approximately 69% sensitivity and about 72% specificity, a median of about 6.7 months before onset.

Amplification of TCR beta CDR3 regions was carried out from RNA transcripts. The first round of RT-PCR for the TCR CDR3 was performed with the HTBI primer set and the Qiagen OneStep RT-PCR kit. Libraries were constructed in a second round of multiplex PCR, after which size selection and purification were carried out. Sequencing of the libraries was done on an Illumina HiSeq2000 using paired-end 100 bp reads. As for the original processing: Raw data were processed with SOAPnuke, discarding reads with adapters, uncalled bases, mean Phred below 15, or no exact constant-primer or identifier match. High-quality paired reads were merged using COPE v1.2.5, and each unique nucleotide sequence was defined as a clonotype. MiTCR v1.1 was used to align clonotypes to the IMGT TRBV, TRBD and TRBJ reference segments. The analysis included only V-J combinations with a frequency above 0.0001, which together covered more than 98% of the repertoires. The TCS score was defined as F50 (clonal expansion) divided by E x V (chaos), with BLOSUM62-based TCRdist calculated between CDR3 peptides within each V-J. Welch's t-statistics and random forest reduced 500 to 650 V-J features to roughly 13, which were used in a naive Bayes classifier (R e1071). In-frame beta chains were kept once TCRdb had trimmed the public reads at Q25 with fastp and called clones with MiXCR. Every distinct CDR3 protein forms one entry, paired with its most common genes and DNA. TCRdb assigned the V and J calls; the authors' analysis was not used. Counted in this sample were hundreds of thousands of distinct CDR3 sequences; about 15% of them appeared once. The ten largest clones capture roughly 13% of the sample.

In regard to this clonotype: No antigen is known for it. No much larger clone exists at a distance of one base, and base qualities are not known.

Ophthalmopathy patients had moderately to severely active disease, with a Clinical Activity Score of 3 or more, a NOSPECS grade of 4 or more, and a disease duration of less than 3 months. Patients with uncontrolled infections, other autoimmune diseases, pregnancy or lactation were excluded. Diagnoses relied on clinical symptoms, serum thyroxine and TRAb, thyroid ultrasound and orbital computed tomography. PBMCs were separated from roughly 10 ml of fresh peripheral blood using Ficoll-Paque density gradient centrifugation. Total RNA was extracted using Trizol reagent, and RNA quality was assessed on an Agilent 2100 Bioanalyzer. There are 17 amino acids in the CDR3, from cysteine to phenylalanine inclusive. Just CDR3 DNA is preserved here, 51 bases in frame from base 1. Trimming takes 6 bases off V and 0 bases off J; junction bases not matched to a gene: 12. CDR1 SNHLY and CDR2 FYNNEI are derived from the germline V gene.

The sequence joins TRBV2 to TRBJ2-3, with 7 junctional bases fitting TRBD1. The clonotype comes from a man between 18 and 35 years old with Graves' ophthalmopathy. Specimen: blood. The CDR3 protein: CASSADPGQTSTDTQYF. The nucleotide sequence reads as follows: TGTGCCAGCAGCGCGGACCCGGGACAGACTAGCACAGATACGCAGTATTTT.